This TCR beta chain derives from a study of shared clonotypes between healthy human individuals (dated by TCRdb to about 2020). Notes on the research overall: The cohort comprised two women and three men aged 18 to 49 years. For each donor, CD4 naive and CD4 memory were each given three plates, CD8 naive was given two plates, and CD8 memory was given one plate. To estimate repertoire size and how much clonotype sharing occurs between individuals, the study deeply sequenced the blood TCR repertoires of 4 to 6 healthy adults. Different laboratories and diverse techniques were used to prepare libraries and sequence TCR repertoires, to increase sequencing depth and limit assay-specific biases. Leukapheresis yielded between about 0.85 and 9 billion PBMCs per donor. Study-wide conclusions, independent of this receptor: Sharing across several donors was observed for about 5% of naive CD4, over 3% of naive CD8, roughly 2.3% of memory CD4, and roughly 0.4% of memory CD8 clonotypes. Even with the large sequencing depth, rarefaction of the sorted-subset datasets indicated that sequencing was incomplete. Naive subsets generally had larger estimated clonotype richness than memory subsets did. The small number of donors limited the genetic and exposure-history diversity represented. Sampling was limited to blood, and TCR repertoires in tissue likely differ from TCR repertoires in blood. Higher generation probabilities were observed for clonotypes shared by all four sorted-subset donors than for non-shared clonotypes. Pairwise subsampling led to the expectation that sequencing depth would affect the degree of clonotype sharing among donors.

In regard to this clone: Its target antigen remains unknown. No base-level quality is on record; no much larger clone is a single base apart.

Using the deep immunoSEQ assay, TCR CDR3 regions were amplified from genomic DNA by multiplex PCR. For each cell subset, the extracted genomic DNA was distributed evenly across all wells of several immunoSEQ 96-well plates, and each plate served as one replicate. For sorted subsets, roughly 200 ng genomic DNA, equal to 30,000 or so T cell genomes, was loaded into each replicate PCR. Purified libraries were measured with a Qubit 3.0 fluorometer, size-checked on a Bioanalyzer 2100, and measured again with the KAPA Library Quantification kit. Each immunoSEQ 96-well plate was sequenced on its own single-read 150-cycle Illumina NextSeq 550 flow cell. The paper's processing steps were these. Because the immunoSEQ output held only junctional sequences and lacked quality scores, the filtering could not match the filtering applied to full-length reads. Sequences were annotated with PyIR, a Python wrapper for IgBLAST v1.9, and V/J genes and CDR3 were assigned using IMGT germline references. Reads with weak V/J assignments (E-value above 1e-6), missing CDR3, stop codons, out-of-frame junctions, or ambiguous translated residues were removed. A V3J clonotype was defined by an identical inferred V gene, J gene, and CDR3 amino acid sequence. The percentage overlap between two repertoires was calculated by dividing the number of shared unique clonotypes by the size of the smaller repertoire. Repertoire richness was assessed with RTK rarefaction, the Chao1 estimator, and Recon v2.1 estimates of unobserved clonotypes. Generation probabilities for all TCRbeta clonotypes obtained by the gDNA method from a handful of donors were computed using OLGA. TCRdb mirrors the immuneACCESS table, restricted to in-frame sequences. Some clones are absent from its copies; in checked studies, under half trace to an unresolved V gene, and the reason for the others is unknown. For V, J and clone size, that table is used; D and trimming come from the DNA. The sample includes some 2.1 million clones, with about 94% observed a single time. The ten largest clones add up to around 1.1% of the sample.

V is reduced by 6 bases and J by 6 bases, leaving a spacing of 15 bases between them. Based on the germline V gene, the CDR1 and CDR2 sequences are SGHVS and FNYEAQ. Measured from the cysteine to the phenylalanine, the CDR3 is 13 residues long. CDR3 DNA is the only sequence kept; it has 39 bases, read in frame from the first base. For the CD8 naive samples, CD45RO-negative cells were positively selected for CCR7, yielding a CD45RA+CCR7+ population from which TemRA cells were excluded. Donors were healthy HIV-negative adults with no recently reported acute infections or vaccinations. Only Caucasian adults living in Nashville, Tennessee, USA were represented among the donors. Blood was obtained by leukapheresis, after which PBMCs were separated by Ficoll-Histopaque density gradient centrifugation and cryopreserved in liquid nitrogen vapor phase. Analytical flow cytometry was used to check the purity and quantity of each magnetically sorted T cell population. Each sorted fraction had its genomic DNA isolated and then quantified by UV absorbance on a Nanodrop 2000c.

The sequencing sample was made of naive CD8+ T cells sorted from blood. Per the publication, the cell subset or site label means: CD45RA+CCR7+. This chain joins TRBV7-6 to TRBJ2-7, with TRBD1 as a weak D call on 5 bases. This TCR was sampled from a man aged 18-30 years in good health. In nucleotide form, the sequence is TGTGCCAGCAGTCCACAGGCGTCCGTCGAGCAGTACTTC. The encoded protein is CASSPQASVEQYF.